This is a list of T cell receptor beta chains from one sample in a study of response to subunit inactivated influenza vaccine. MiXCR was run by TCRdb on the RT-PCR reads, yielding one entry per CDR3 protein. The table includes 450,000 to 700,000 distinct CDR3 sequences, 12% to 15% detected once. The material sequenced was PBMCs from blood, taken 11 to 12 days after vaccination. The receptors originated from a man aged 50-59 years who received an inactivated influenza vaccine. The CDR3 runs from the conserved cysteine through the conserved F or W. D genes are given only for firm matches. Some rows mark clone size as missing; the rest say once, few, many or name a class of expanded clone.

D,size,V,J,CDR3,DNA
TRBD2,many,TRBV5-1,TRBJ2-3,CASSFGTSGRITDTQYF,TGCGCCAGCAGCTTCGGGACTAGCGGGAGGATTACAGATACGCAGTATTTT
TRBD1,.,TRBV4-3,TRBJ1-1,CASSQDGRGATEAFF,TGCGCCAGCAGCCAAGACGGCAGGGGGGCCACTGAAGCTTTCTTT
.,.,TRBV5-1,TRBJ1-4,CASSLAFVENNEKLFF,TGCGCCAGCAGCTTGGCCTTTGTAGAAAATAATGAAAAACTGTTTTTT
TRBD2,many,TRBV20-1,TRBJ2-1,CSARSGTTFYNEQFF,TGCAGTGCTCGGTCCGGGACTACCTTTTACAATGAGCAGTTCTTC
TRBD1,.,TRBV30,TRBJ2-1,CAWSRTGFNEQFF,TGTGCCTGGAGTAGGACAGGGTTCAATGAGCAGTTCTTC
.,.,TRBV5-1,TRBJ1-6,CASSLGQADSPLHF,TGCGCCAGCAGCTTGGGGCAGGCGGATTCACCCCTCCACTTT
TRBD2,.,TRBV19,TRBJ2-3,CASQRTSADTQYF,TGTGCCAGTCAGAGGACTAGCGCAGATACGCAGTATTTT
.,.,TRBV12-3/TRBV12-4,TRBJ1-1,CASSYTTSEAFF,TGTGCCAGCAGTTATACCACAAGTGAAGCTTTCTTT
TRBD1,few,TRBV5-5,TRBJ1-5,CASRRTGGGNQPQHF,TGTGCCAGCAGGCGGACAGGGGGCGGCAATCAGCCCCAGCATTTT
TRBD1,few,TRBV28,TRBJ2-7,CASSIFGQAGEQYF,TGTGCCAGCAGCATATTCGGACAGGCCGGCGAGCAGTACTTC
.,few,TRBV27,TRBJ1-2,CASSLKGVWDGYTF,TGTGCCAGCAGTTTAAAAGGGGTGTGGGATGGCTACACCTTC
TRBD1,few,TRBV7-8,TRBJ2-3,CASSLTDRVSTDTQYF,TGTGCCAGCAGCTTAACCGACAGGGTTAGCACAGATACGCAGTATTTT
.,few,TRBV6-2/TRBV6-3,TRBJ1-1,CASSYGGFAAFF,TGTGCCAGCAGTTACGGGGGATTCGCAGCTTTCTTT
.,few,TRBV12-3/TRBV12-4,TRBJ2-3,CASSFGDLSTDTQYF,TGTGCCAGCAGTTTCGGGGACTTAAGCACAGATACGCAGTATTTT
TRBD1,few,TRBV5-1,TRBJ2-7,CASSWGTGSYEQYF,TGCGCCAGCAGCTGGGGGACAGGCTCCTACGAGCAGTACTTC
TRBD2,few,TRBV12-3/TRBV12-4,TRBJ2-7,CASSTSGPSYEQYF,TGTGCCAGCAGTACTAGCGGACCTTCCTACGAGCAGTACTTC
.,.,TRBV29-1,TRBJ2-5,CSVGHTQETQYF,TGCAGCGTTGGTCATACCCAAGAGACCCAGTACTTC
.,few,TRBV4-3,TRBJ2-1,CASSQVIRGFNEQFF,TGCGCCAGCAGCCAAGTCATCCGTGGTTTCAATGAGCAGTTCTTC
.,many,TRBV18,TRBJ2-5,CASSPSQETQYF,TGTGCCAGCAGTCCCTCCCAAGAGACCCAGTACTTC
TRBD2,few,TRBV20-1,TRBJ2-5,CSGTTSGRQETQYF,TGCAGTGGTACAACTAGCGGGAGACAAGAGACCCAGTACTTC
TRBD2,many,TRBV7-9,TRBJ2-1,CASSYLAGAYNEQFF,TGTGCCAGCAGTTACCTAGCGGGAGCCTACAATGAGCAGTTCTTC
TRBD2,.,TRBV20-1,TRBJ2-1,CSAQREGEFF,TGCAGTGCCCAGCGGGAGGGGGAGTTCTTC
.,.,TRBV28,TRBJ2-5,CASNPGPDQETQYF,TGTGCCAGCAACCCCGGGCCGGACCAAGAGACCCAGTACTTC
TRBD2,.,TRBV27,TRBJ2-4,CASSSRTSGAKNIQYF,TGTGCCAGCAGTTCTAGGACTAGCGGAGCCAAAAACATTCAGTACTTC
.,few,TRBV6-1,TRBJ1-6,CASRTGPYNSPLHF,TGTGCCAGCAGGACAGGTCCCTATAATTCACCCCTCCACTTT
TRBD2,.,TRBV24-1,TRBJ2-2,CATSAFGLAEKNTGELFF,TGTGCCACCAGTGCCTTTGGGCTAGCGGAAAAAAACACCGGGGAGCTGTTTTTT
TRBD1,.,TRBV4-2,TRBJ2-1,CASSQGQGAVDEQFF,TGTGCCAGCAGCCAAGGACAGGGGGCAGTGGATGAGCAGTTCTTC
.,few,TRBV29-1,TRBJ2-2,CSVEGGSNTGELFF,TGCAGCGTTGAAGGCGGGTCGAACACCGGGGAGCTGTTTTTT
.,.,TRBV10-3,TRBJ1-3,CAIRRGTAGNTIYF,TGTGCCATCAGGAGGGGGACTGCTGGAAACACCATATATTTT
.,few,TRBV18,TRBJ2-5,CASSPAASGKQETQYF,TGTGCCAGCTCACCAGCGGCGTCAGGAAAACAGGAGACCCAGTACTTC
TRBD1,few,TRBV28,TRBJ1-5,CASSDPGGIQPQHF,TGTGCCAGCAGTGACCCAGGGGGCATTCAGCCCCAGCATTTT
TRBD1,many,TRBV12-3/TRBV12-4,TRBJ1-3,CASSHPQGWTGNTIYF,TGTGCCAGCAGCCACCCACAGGGGTGGACTGGAAACACCATATATTTT
.,.,TRBV29-1,TRBJ2-7,CSVEEWGQRDEQYF,TGCAGCGTTGAAGAGTGGGGGCAGAGGGACGAGCAGTACTTC
.,.,TRBV18,TRBJ2-6,CASSPRQGAGANVLTF,TGTGCCAGCTCACCGAGGCAGGGTGCTGGGGCCAACGTCCTGACTTTC
.,.,TRBV4-3,TRBJ2-2,CASSQDPPQDTGELFF,TGCGCCAGCAGCCAAGACCCTCCCCAGGACACCGGGGAGCTGTTTTTT
.,many,TRBV12-3/TRBV12-4,TRBJ2-3,CASSLGPPSTDTQYF,TGTGCCAGCAGTTTGGGACCTCCTAGCACAGATACGCAGTATTTT
.,.,TRBV30,TRBJ2-3,CAWSPGPADTQYF,TGTGCCTGGAGCCCGGGGCCGGCAGATACGCAGTATTTT
.,few,TRBV20-1,TRBJ2-1,CSARGGRNSYNEQFF,TGCAGTGCTAGAGGGGGCAGGAACTCCTACAATGAGCAGTTCTTC
.,.,TRBV19,TRBJ1-1,CASSIGPTSSVGKAFF,TGTGCCAGTAGTATAGGCCCGACAAGTAGTGTCGGAAAAGCTTTCTTT
.,.,TRBV20-1,TRBJ1-5,CSAPRTGGGGNQPQHF,TGCAGTGCTCCGAGGACTGGGGGTGGCGGCAATCAGCCCCAGCATTTT
.,.,TRBV23-1,TRBJ2-6,CASSQPGANGANVLTF,TGCGCCAGCAGTCAACCAGGGGCAAATGGGGCCAACGTCCTGACTTTC
TRBD2,many,TRBV5-1,TRBJ2-3,CASSLEVAGGPDTQYF,TGCGCCAGCAGCTTGGAAGTGGCGGGAGGCCCAGATACGCAGTATTTT
.,many,TRBV5-1,TRBJ2-2,CASSFDVRAGGELFF,TGCGCCAGCAGCTTTGACGTCAGGGCAGGCGGGGAGCTGTTTTTT
TRBD1,few,TRBV9,TRBJ2-7,CASSVAATGAGEQYF,TGTGCCAGCAGCGTAGCGGCGACAGGGGCAGGGGAGCAGTACTTC
.,few,TRBV9,TRBJ2-5,CASSVGPVGQETQYF,TGTGCCAGCAGCGTAGGTCCGGTGGGTCAAGAGACCCAGTACTTC
.,few,TRBV3-1,TRBJ1-6,CASSQGGAPPLHF,TGTGCCAGCAGCCAAGGGGGCGCGCCACCCCTCCACTTT
TRBD1,.,TRBV4-1,TRBJ2-7,CASSDGTGTYEQYF,TGCGCCAGCAGCGATGGGACAGGGACCTACGAGCAGTACTTC
TRBD2,few,TRBV14,TRBJ2-1,CASSQDTLWEGGINEQFF,TGTGCCAGCAGCCAAGACACACTTTGGGAGGGCGGTATCAATGAGCAGTTCTTC